The clone carrying this T cell receptor beta chain was seen just once. Generated by immunoSEQ multiplex PCR, the TCRdb table keeps only in-frame clones and is missing some. This table has some 15,000 clones, over 70% appearing once. Unmatched junction bases numbered 5, after V lost 6 bases and J lost 4 bases. This CDR3 comprises 13 residues. Germline V gives CDR1 SNHLY, CDR2 FYNNEI. The data belong to a study of pediatric ulcerative colitis. One to two pinch biopsies were taken from the rectum during colonoscopy. The sequence came from a boy younger than 18 who was a control in a study of pediatric ulcerative colitis. Input material: gut tissue. The chain links TRBV2 to TRBJ2-7, with 8 positions matching TRBD1. CDR3 residues: CASSDRGMYEQYF. DNA for the CDR3: TGTGCCAGCAGCGACAGGGGCATGTACGAGCAGTACTTC. Based on the CDR3 plus reference TRBV2 and TRBJ2-7, the full variable domain is EPEVTQTPSHQVTQMGQEVILRCVPISNHLYFYWYRQILGQKVEFLVSFYNNEISEKSEIFDDQFSVERPDGSNFTLKIRSTKLEDSAMYFCASSDRGMYEQYFGPGTRLTVT.